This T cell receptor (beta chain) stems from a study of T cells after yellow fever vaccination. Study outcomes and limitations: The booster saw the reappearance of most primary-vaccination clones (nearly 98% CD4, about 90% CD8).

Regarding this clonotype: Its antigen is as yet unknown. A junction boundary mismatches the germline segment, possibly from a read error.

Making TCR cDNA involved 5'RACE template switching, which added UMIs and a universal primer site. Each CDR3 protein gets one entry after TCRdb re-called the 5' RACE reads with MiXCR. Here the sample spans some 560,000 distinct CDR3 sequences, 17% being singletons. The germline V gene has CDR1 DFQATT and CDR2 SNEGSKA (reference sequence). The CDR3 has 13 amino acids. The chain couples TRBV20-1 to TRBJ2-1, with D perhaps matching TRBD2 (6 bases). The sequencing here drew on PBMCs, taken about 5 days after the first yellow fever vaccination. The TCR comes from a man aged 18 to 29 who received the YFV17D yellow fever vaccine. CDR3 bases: TGCAGTGCTAGAGCCCTCCGGGGTGGGGACTCCGTCTTC. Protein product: CSARALRGGDSVF.